The 30 T cell receptor beta chains given below trace back to one sample, sequenced in a study of T-cell memory formation after mild COVID-19. TCRdb used MiXCR to reprocess the 5' RACE reads, holding one entry per CDR3 protein. The table lists around 340,000 distinct CDR3 sequences, roughly 15% of them singletons. Input material: PBMCs or a T cell subset sorted from them (not recorded which). The receptors were sampled from a man aged 18 to 29 who had mild COVID-19 (a few samples of this study predate the infection). Cell type and time point are not known.

The chain uses TRBV24-1 and TRBJ1-2, with 12 bases that match TRBD1. From germline, CDR1 is KGHDR and CDR2 SFDVKD. Trimming took 5 bases from V and 2 from J; bases not matched to a gene: 8. This CDR3 contains 17 residues. As DNA, the CDR3 is TGTGCCACCAGTGGCCCGGGACAGGGGGCGGGAAACTATGGCTACACCTTC. Translation: CATSGPGQGAGNYGYTF.

The gene calls are TRBV7-9 and TRBJ2-5; 9 bases fit TRBD2. From germline, CDR1 is SEHNR and CDR2 FQNEAQ (reference sequence). Losses at the gene ends were 6 bases for V and 4 bases for J; bases not matched to a gene: 9. The CDR3 runs to 15 residues. CDR3 nucleotides: TGTGCCAGCAGTCGCGGGGGGGCCTCAGGAGAGACCCAGTACTTC. The encoded protein is CASSRGGASGETQYF. The complete variable domain, with remaining parts taken from reference TRBV7-9 and TRBJ2-5, reads DTGVSQNPRHKITKRGQNVTFRCDPISEHNRLYWYRQTLGQGPEFLTYFQNEAQLEKSRLLSDRFSAERPKGSFSTLEIQRTEQGDSAMYLCASSRGGASGETQYFGPGTRLLVL.

This chain uses TRBV19 with TRBJ1-2, with D hard to call. Trimming stripped 5 bases from V and 5 bases from J, with 18 bases between. The CDR3 sequence is 15 residues long. The V gene's germline CDR1 is LNHDA and CDR2 SQIVND (reference sequence). In DNA form, the CDR3 reads TGTGCCAGTAGTCGAGAGGGAACACCGGGGTATGGCTACACCTTC. Amino acids: CASSREGTPGYGYTF. The complete variable domain, with remaining parts taken from reference TRBV19 and TRBJ1-2, reads DGGITQSPKYLFRKEGQNVTLSCEQNLNHDAMYWYRQDPGQGLRLIYYSQIVNDFQKGDIAEGYSVSREKKESFPLTVTSAQKNPTAFYLCASSREGTPGYGYTFGSGTRLTVV.

This clonotype has just a few counts. V gene TRBV20-1 combines with J gene TRBJ2-7; D might be TRBD2 (6 bases). Per germline, CDR1 DFQATT and CDR2 SNEGSKA (reference sequence). The length of the CDR3 is 13 residues. Between the trimmed V and J ends, which lost 1 base and 5 bases, there was a span of 12 bases. The DNA for the CDR3 is TGCAGTGCTAGAGCCGGGACTCTCCACGAGCAGTACTTC. Translation gives CSARAGTLHEQYF.

The chain recombines TRBV20-1 with TRBJ1-1; the D is unclear. Germline assignment: CDR1 DFQATT and CDR2 SNEGSKA (reference sequence). CDR3 length: 14 amino acids. V was clipped by 0 bases and J by 0 bases, with 8 bases between them. The CDR3, as DNA: TGCAGTGCTAGAGATAGGATCATGAACACTGAAGCTTTCTTT. The encoded protein is CSARDRIMNTEAFF.

The chain has TRBV5-6 and TRBJ2-1, with 7 positions matching TRBD1. Germline V gives CDR1 SGHDT, CDR2 YYEEEE. V lost 1 base, J lost 3 bases, and 1 base stayed unmatched. CDR3 length: 14 residues. This chain's CDR3 is CASSLRGRYNEQFF. CDR3 nucleotides: TGTGCCAGCAGCTTGAGGGGGCGCTACAATGAGCAGTTCTTC.

The J gene is TRBJ2-7, the V gene TRBV18; tentative D call: TRBD1 (6 bases). The CDR3 extends over 14 amino acids. Trimming left V 2 bases short and J 10 bases short, with 18 bases between. CDR1 and CDR2 from the germline V gene are KGHSH and LQKENI. CDR3 residues: CASSPGSGRGDQYV. CDR3 bases: TGTGCCAGCTCACCAGGTTCCGGCAGGGGCGATCAGTACGTC.

This clonotype has a handful of counts. The rearrangement links TRBV20-1 to TRBJ2-3; D remains unclear. Germline CDR1 reads DFQATT; CDR2 reads SNEGSKA (reference sequence). Trimming cost V 4 bases and J 5 bases, with 10 bases left between them. The CDR3 length is 12 residues. Written as DNA, the CDR3 is TGCAGTGCTAAGTACGAAGGAGATACGCAGTATTTT. Translated, it gives CSAKYEGDTQYF.

This clonotype came up a few times. The chain couples TRBV4-2 to TRBJ1-1; tentative D call: TRBD1 (6 bases). Germline V CDR1 and CDR2: LGHNA, YNFKEQ. Trimming removed 0 bases at V and 5 bases at J, with 13 bases between. The CDR3 contains 15 residues. CDR3 residues: CASSQDQYRVTEAFF. As DNA, the CDR3 is TGTGCCAGCAGCCAAGATCAATACAGGGTGACTGAAGCTTTCTTT.

This clonotype has at least ten counts. The rearrangement joins TRBV7-2 to TRBJ2-3, with TRBD2 as a possible D gene (5 bases). The CDR3 extends over 13 amino acids. Trimming took off 6 bases at V and 9 bases at J, with 16 bases between the two ends. The germline V gene has CDR1 SGHTA and CDR2 FQGNSA. CDR3 in DNA: TGTGCCAGCAGGACGGCCCGTGGAGGCACGCAGTATTTT. Protein sequence: CASRTARGGTQYF.

The chain links TRBV24-1 to TRBJ2-3; tentatively, D is TRBD1 (5 bases). V lost 0 bases and J lost 3, with 15 bases in between. The CDR3 is 17 amino acids. The germline V gene encodes CDR1 KGHDR and CDR2 SFDVKD. The DNA for the CDR3 is TGTGCCACCAGTGATTTGAAGACAGTACAAACGACAGATACGCAGTATTTT. It codes for CATSDLKTVQTTDTQYF.

The chain uses TRBV7-6 and TRBJ1-1; D may be TRBD1 (5 bases). V was cut by 1 base and J by 5 bases, with 17 bases left in between. The CDR3 is 16 amino acids. Germline V gene data show CDR1 as SGHVS and CDR2 as FNYEAQ. The CDR3 region has the DNA TGTGCCAGCAGCTTAGGGACAAGGATTGGGAATACTGAAGCTTTCTTT. Encoded protein: CASSLGTRIGNTEAFF.

This clonotype showed up just a few times. This rearrangement joins TRBV5-1 to TRBJ2-2, with D hard to call. The CDR3 is 17 residues long. V shed 0 bases and J shed 0 bases, with 12 bases lying between them. Germline CDR1 SGHRS, CDR2 YFSETQ. Here the CDR3 reads CASSLVGTAPNTGELFF. The CDR3 region has the DNA TGCGCCAGCAGCTTGGTGGGCACCGCGCCGAACACCGGGGAGCTGTTTTTT.

This clonotype was observed a handful of times. The chain carries TRBV14 and TRBJ1-2; D remains ambiguous. The CDR3 has 13 amino acids. The germline V gene has CDR1 SGHDN and CDR2 FVKESK. Trimming left V 5 bases short and J 10 bases short, with 17 bases between. The DNA of the CDR3 is TGTGCCAGCAGCGCGGGTTTGGGTTTTGACTACACCTTC. Protein: CASSAGLGFDYTF. Variable domain in full (rest from reference TRBV14 and TRBJ1-2): EAGVTQFPSHSVIEKGQTVTLRCDPISGHDNLYWYRRVMGKEIKFLLHFVKESKQDESGMPNNRFLAERTGGTYSTLKVQPAELEDSGVYFCASSAGLGFDYTFGSGTRLTVV.

The chain is built from TRBV14 and TRBJ1-1; D possibly corresponds to TRBD1 (5 bases). The V end lost 4 bases, the J end lost 8 bases, and 11 bases lay between the germline ends. The CDR3 extends over 12 amino acids. Germline lookup yields CDR1 SGHDN and CDR2 FVKESK. The CDR3 DNA reads TGTGCCAGCAGCCGCCAGACAGCCGAAGCTTTCTTT. Translation gives CASSRQTAEAFF.

This chain links TRBV6-5 with TRBJ1-2; unclear D gene. The CDR3 covers 14 residues. The ends were cut back, 0 bases at V and 4 bases at J, with 9 bases in the middle. The germline CDR1 and CDR2 sequences are MNHEY and SVGAGI. DNA for the CDR3: TGTGCCAGCAGTTACTCGATGTTCTCCTATGGCTACACCTTC. It specifies CASSYSMFSYGYTF.

There are a few counts of this clonotype. The CDR3 DNA follows: TGCAGCGTTATCCCGGGACAGGGATTATACGAGCAGTACTTC. As protein: CSVIPGQGLYEQYF. The chain is built from TRBV29-1 and TRBJ2-7; 9 bases map to TRBD1. Germline assignment: CDR1 SQVTM and CDR2 ANQGSEA. This CDR3 region has 14 residues. With V trimmed by 5 bases and J by 4 bases, 9 bases remained unmatched.

The chain recombines TRBV7-2 with TRBJ2-5; tentatively, D is TRBD1 or TRBD2 (5 bases each). This CDR3 is built from 14 residues. The germline V and J ends were trimmed by 5 bases and 13 bases, with 23 bases remaining between them. Germline V lookup: CDR1 SGHTA, CDR2 FQGNSA. Here the CDR3 DNA reads TGTGCCAGCAGCCACGTGGGGCGACAAGAGAGGGGGTACTTC. Protein sequence: CASSHVGRQERGYF.

The V call is TRBV19, the J call TRBJ2-1, with 8 bases identical to TRBD2. The CDR3 extends over 14 amino acids. Trimming at V came to 2 bases and at J to 8 bases, leaving 5 bases not matched to a gene. CDR1 LNHDA and CDR2 SQIVND come from the germline V gene (reference sequence). CDR3 in DNA: TGTGCCAGTAGTATAAGCGGGGGTCTCGATGAGCAGTTCTTC. It yields the protein CASSISGGLDEQFF.

This clonotype was detected only a few times. V usage is TRBV20-1 and J usage is TRBJ1-1; TRBD1 is a possible D gene (5 bases). In germline, CDR1 is DFQATT, CDR2 SNEGSKA (reference sequence). The CDR3 spans 14 residues. V was clipped by 3 bases and J by 2 bases, with 13 bases between them. The DNA of the CDR3 is TGCAGTGCTAGCCCGGGACGGTTTAACACTGAAGCTTTCTTT. The encoded protein is CSASPGRFNTEAFF.

This clonotype was counted between two and nine times. The chain employs TRBV24-1 and TRBJ1-2; 7 bases line up with TRBD1. The CDR3 contains 13 residues. V lost 4 bases and J lost 6; bases outside the gene matches: 4. CDR1 is KGHDR, CDR2 SFDVKD, per germline. CDR3 in DNA: TGTGCCACCAGTGACGGACAGGTGAATGGCTACACCTTC. This sequence encodes CATSDGQVNGYTF.

V and J are TRBV12-3 or TRBV12-4 and TRBJ2-5; D is tentatively TRBD1 or TRBD2 (5 bases each). Trimming cost V 1 base and J 5 bases, with 11 bases left between them. CDR3 length: 14 residues. The CDR3: CASSLVSGGETQYF. In nucleotides, the CDR3 is TGTGCCAGCAGTTTAGTGAGTGGGGGTGAGACCCAGTACTTC.

This chain joins TRBV4-2 and TRBJ1-4; TRBD1 aligns across 7 bases. The CDR3 is 15 amino acids. Germline CDR1 and CDR2: LGHNA and YNFKEQ. Trimming removed 0 bases from V and 5 bases from J; junction bases left unmatched: 3. CDR3 in amino acids: CASSQDPGQNEKLFF. As DNA, the CDR3 is TGTGCCAGCAGCCAAGATCCGGGACAGAATGAAAAACTGTTTTTT.

This clonotype was recorded a few times. The chain is built from TRBV12-3 or TRBV12-4 and TRBJ1-2; tentatively, D is TRBD1 (5 bases). The V gene lost 3 bases and the J gene lost 0 bases, with 11 bases spanning the gap. This CDR3 comprises 15 residues. The DNA of the CDR3 is TGTGCCAGCAGTTTGTTAGCCAGGGCTAACTATGGCTACACCTTC. Encoded protein: CASSLLARANYGYTF.

V usage is TRBV19 and J usage is TRBJ2-1; 7 bases fit TRBD2. V shed 4 bases and J 4 bases; nucleotides not matched to a gene: 4. Germline V CDR1 and CDR2: LNHDA, SQIVND (reference sequence). This CDR3 contains 14 residues. The CDR3 sequence is CASSKRGPYNEQFF. DNA for the CDR3: TGTGCCAGTAGTAAGCGGGGACCGTACAATGAGCAGTTCTTC.

This chain joins TRBV7-8 and TRBJ2-2, with 7 bases that match TRBD1. Per germline, CDR1 SGHVS and CDR2 FQNEAQ. Germline trimming cut 5 bases from V and 4 bases from J; bases unmatched to any gene: 4. CDR3 length: 14 amino acids. The CDR3 DNA is TGTGCCAGCAGCCCGGACAGGCCCACCGGGGAGCTGTTTTTT. It encodes CASSPDRPTGELFF.

This clonotype was seen only a few times. The chain carries TRBV4-2 and TRBJ1-4; D might be TRBD1 (5 bases). This CDR3 contains 16 residues. Germline CDR1 LGHNA, CDR2 YNFKEQ. Trimming stripped 1 base from V and 2 bases from J, with 11 bases between. The CDR3 loop is CASSQVRAGTNEKLFF. The DNA of the CDR3 is TGTGCCAGCAGCCAAGTAAGGGCAGGGACTAATGAAAAACTGTTTTTT.

In this sample, this clonotype turned up a few times. CDR3 bases: TGTGCCAGCAGCTTAGATGTGAACTATGGCTACACCTTC. Its protein product is CASSLDVNYGYTF. This chain links TRBV7-2 with TRBJ1-2; D remains unclear. Germline lookup yields CDR1 SGHTA and CDR2 FQGNSA. V lost 1 base to trimming and J lost 2 bases, with 5 bases between them. The CDR3 is 13 residues long.

J is TRBJ1-2 and V is TRBV7-9; no clear D. CDR3 size: 14 residues. The V gene's germline CDR1 is SEHNR and CDR2 FQNEAQ (reference sequence). Trimming shortened V by 2 bases and J by 4 bases, and 11 bases separated the two germline ends. The CDR3 reads CASSLSASTYGYTF. The CDR3, as DNA: TGTGCCAGCAGCTTAAGCGCCAGCACCTATGGCTACACCTTC.

In this sample, this clonotype turned up a few times. The V call is TRBV3-1, the J call TRBJ2-3, with 7 positions matching TRBD1. The CDR3 sequence is 13 residues long. After removal of 3 bases from V and 4 bases from J, the junction contained 1 base not matched to a gene. Germline V CDR1 and CDR2: LGHDT, YNNKEL (reference sequence). CDR3 DNA: TGTGCCAGCAGCCAGACAGGGTCAGATACGCAGTATTTT. This gives the protein CASSQTGSDTQYF.